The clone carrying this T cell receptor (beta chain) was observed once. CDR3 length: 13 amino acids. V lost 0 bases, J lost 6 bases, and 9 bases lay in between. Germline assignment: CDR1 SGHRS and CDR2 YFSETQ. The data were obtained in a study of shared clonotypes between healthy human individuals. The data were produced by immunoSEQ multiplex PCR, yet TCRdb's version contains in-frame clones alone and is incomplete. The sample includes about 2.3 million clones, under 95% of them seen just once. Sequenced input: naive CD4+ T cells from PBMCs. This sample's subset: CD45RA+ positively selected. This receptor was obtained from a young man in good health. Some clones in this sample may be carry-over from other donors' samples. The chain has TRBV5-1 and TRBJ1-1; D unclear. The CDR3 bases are TGCGCCAGCAGCTTGGGGAGTAGTGCTGAAGCTTTCTTT. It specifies CASSLGSSAEAFF.